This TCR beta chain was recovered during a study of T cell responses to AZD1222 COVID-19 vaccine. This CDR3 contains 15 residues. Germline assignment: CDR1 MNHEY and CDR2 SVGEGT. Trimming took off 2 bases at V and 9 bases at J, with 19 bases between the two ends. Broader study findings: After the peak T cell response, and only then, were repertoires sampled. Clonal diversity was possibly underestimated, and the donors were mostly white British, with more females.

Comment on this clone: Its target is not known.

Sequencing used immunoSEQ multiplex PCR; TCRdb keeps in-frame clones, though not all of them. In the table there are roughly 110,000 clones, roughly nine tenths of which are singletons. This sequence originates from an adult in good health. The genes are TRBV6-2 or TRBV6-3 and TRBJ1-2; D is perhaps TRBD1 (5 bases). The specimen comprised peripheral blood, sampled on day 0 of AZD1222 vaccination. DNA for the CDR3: TGTGCCAGCAGTTACAGGATAAATAACGGGGGTCGCTACACCTTC. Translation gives CASSYRINNGGRYTF.